The TCR beta chain described here comes from a study of T cells in Graves' hyperthyroidism and ophthalmopathy. Looking at the study overall: Blood from the periphery was taken at initial diagnosis, before any treatment.

Note on this clonotype: Antigen unknown.

Amplified TCR beta CDR3 regions came from RNA transcripts. HTBI primers drove first-round RT-PCR of the TCR CDR3. TCRdb processed the multiplex PCR reads anew with MiXCR; each CDR3 protein has one entry. The sample consists of 250,000 to 400,000 distinct CDR3 sequences, roughly 15% of them appearing once. Study-wide results and limits: Most thyroid clonotypes expanded above 0.001 appeared in blood too. Ophthalmopathy and stable hyperthyroidism were told apart by a 13 V-J model.

The V gene lost 6 bases and the J gene lost 8 bases, with 8 bases spanning the gap. The CDR3 is 12 amino acids. Germline loops: CDR1 WSHSY, CDR2 SAAADI. This sequence originates from a woman in her 40s with Graves' ophthalmopathy. V usage is TRBV10-2 and J usage is TRBJ1-6; D might be TRBD1 (6 bases). Sequenced sample: blood. In DNA, the CDR3 is TGCGCCAGCAGCGGACAGTATTCACCCCTCCACTTT. This translates into CASSGQYSPLHF.